The present entry profiles one T cell receptor beta chain with its context. Sequencing was performed with immunoSEQ multiplex PCR; in TCRdb, only in-frame clones are kept and a portion is missing. The repertoire has about 800,000 clones, 96% of them found once; the top ten carry about 0.22%. These data are taken from a study of shared clonotypes between healthy human individuals. The germline V gene encodes CDR1 MGHRA and CDR2 YSYEKL. Between the trimmed V and J ends, which lost 2 bases and 8 bases, there was a span of 16 bases. The CDR3 length is 15 residues. CD8 cells classed as naive were CD45RO-negative and positively selected for CCR7, excluding terminally differentiated effector memory CD45RA+ cells.

The clonotype originates from a man between 25 and 39 years old in good health. The chain links TRBV4-1 to TRBJ2-1; a weak D match, TRBD2 (5 bases). Sequenced sample: naive CD8+ T cells sorted from blood. The CDR3 loop is CASSQKITGSYEQFF. CDR3 DNA sequence: TGCGCCAGCAGCCAAAAAATAACGGGAAGCTATGAGCAGTTCTTC.